In this sample, the clone carrying this T cell receptor (beta chain) turned up many times. Its antigen is as yet unknown. The data belong to a study of blood T cells in healthy people across ages. Regarding the study as a whole: A strong correlation was found between TCR beta diversity and the percentage of naive T cells.

PCR was performed a second time for about 7 to 12 cycles using a sample-barcoded 5' primer and a J-beta primer mix. Per sample, CDR3-containing paired-end reads numbered at least 2.5 million. TCRdb passed the 5' RACE reads through MiXCR, listing each CDR3 protein once. The table records around 870,000 distinct CDR3 sequences, more than 25% of them present only once. The CDR3 is made up of 13 amino acids. Looked up from germline, CDR1 is ENHRY and CDR2 is SYGVKD. Between the trimmed V and J ends, which lost 10 bases and 1 base, there was a span of 13 bases. The rearrangement joins TRBV10-3 to TRBJ1-2; D is possibly TRBD1 (5 bases). This clonotype was sampled from a woman older than 75 in good health. Sequences were obtained from blood. As DNA, the CDR3 is TGTGCCACCCGACAGAGAATTAACTATGGCTACACCTTC. Translating it yields CATRQRINYGYTF.